The entry below describes one T cell receptor beta chain. No antigen is known for it. Germline and junction disagree at one end, which may indicate a read error. These data originate in a study of tumor and adjacent non-tumor tissue in lung cancer. Points from the study as a whole: Shorter survival was associated with higher TCR diversity in tumors. In normal lung, the top 100 clones were significantly more dominant than in tumor. Significantly higher TCR diversity was found in tumor than normal lung.

The template was RNA from unsorted bulk tissue. The length of the CDR3 is 15 residues. CDR1 is SGHNT and CDR2 is YENEEA in the germline V gene. TCRbeta libraries were built with three rounds of nested PCR, modified from ARM-PCR. A single record per CDR3 protein comes from TCRdb applying MiXCR to the multiplex PCR reads. This table holds 90,000 to 110,000 distinct CDR3 sequences, roughly 80% found once. The receptor's source is a woman aged 55-75 years with non-small cell lung cancer. Sequencing input: lung tumor tissue. The rearrangement uses TRBV11-3 and TRBJ2-7; D perhaps matches TRBD2 (5 bases). CDR3 coding DNA: TGTGCCAGCAGCTTGCGGCAAGGGAGTTCTTACGAGCAGAATTTC. Amino acid sequence: CASSLRQGSSYEQNF.